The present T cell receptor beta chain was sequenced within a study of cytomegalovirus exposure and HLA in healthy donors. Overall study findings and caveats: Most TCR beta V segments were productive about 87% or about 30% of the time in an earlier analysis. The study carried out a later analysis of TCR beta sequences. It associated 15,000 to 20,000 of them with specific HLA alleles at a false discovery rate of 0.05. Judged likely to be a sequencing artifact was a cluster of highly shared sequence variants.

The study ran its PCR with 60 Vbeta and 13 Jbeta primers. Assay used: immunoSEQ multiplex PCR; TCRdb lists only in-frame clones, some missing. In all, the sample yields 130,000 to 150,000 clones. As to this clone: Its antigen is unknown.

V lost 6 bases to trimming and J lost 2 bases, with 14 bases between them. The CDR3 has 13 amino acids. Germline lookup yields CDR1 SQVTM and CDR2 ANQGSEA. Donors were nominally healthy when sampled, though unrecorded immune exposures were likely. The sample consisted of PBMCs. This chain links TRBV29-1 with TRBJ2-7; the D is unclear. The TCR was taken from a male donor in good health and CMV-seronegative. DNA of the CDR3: TGCAGCGTGCTAATGAATCCCGCCTACGAGCAGTACTTC. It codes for CSVLMNPAYEQYF.